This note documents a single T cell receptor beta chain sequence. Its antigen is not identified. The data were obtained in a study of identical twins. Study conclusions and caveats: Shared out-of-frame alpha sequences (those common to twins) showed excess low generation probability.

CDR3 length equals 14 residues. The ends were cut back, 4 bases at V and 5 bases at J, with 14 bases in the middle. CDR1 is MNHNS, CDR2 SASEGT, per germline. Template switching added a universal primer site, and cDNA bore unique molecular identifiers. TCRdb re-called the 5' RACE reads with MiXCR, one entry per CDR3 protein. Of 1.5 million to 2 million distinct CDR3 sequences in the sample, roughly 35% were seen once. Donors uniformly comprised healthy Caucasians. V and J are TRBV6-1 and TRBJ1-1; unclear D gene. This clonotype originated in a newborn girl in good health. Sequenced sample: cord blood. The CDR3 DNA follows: TGTGCCAGCAGTGCTTACGACCCCAGGACTGAAGCTTTCTTT. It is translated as CASSAYDPRTEAFF.